These T cell receptor beta chains were read from a single sample in a study of blood T cell repertoires in COVID-19. Assay used: immunoSEQ multiplex PCR; TCRdb lists only in-frame clones, some missing. The sample has approximately 210,000 clones, about nine tenths seen once; the top ten hold approximately 2.4%. Specimen: PBMCs or T cells enriched from blood (not recorded which). The receptor set was obtained from a woman younger than 45 who had recovered from COVID-19. CDR3s include the opening cysteine and the closing phenylalanine or tryptophan. D genes are given only for firm matches. Clone size appears in some rows only: once, few, many, or a class for an expanded clone.

d_gene	v_gene	j_gene	abundance	CDR3aa	CDR3nt
.	TRBV6-2/TRBV6-3	TRBJ1-5	few	CASTPAGHNQPQHF	TGTGCCAGCACCCCGGCAGGCCACAATCAGCCCCAGCATTTT
TRBD1	TRBV10-3	TRBJ1-1	.	CAISGGQHLRTEAFF	TGTGCCATCAGCGGGGGACAGCACCTTCGAACTGAAGCTTTCTTT
.	TRBV28	TRBJ1-1	.	CASSMKTGGTEAFF	TGTGCCAGCAGTATGAAGACCGGGGGCACTGAAGCTTTCTTT
.	TRBV28	TRBJ1-5	.	CASRTGTFNSNQPQHF	TGTGCCAGCAGGACCGGGACATTTAATAGCAATCAGCCCCAGCATTTT
.	TRBV13	TRBJ1-1	.	CASSFRVVNSMNTEAFF	TGTGCCAGCAGCTTTCGAGTAGTAAACTCTATGAACACTGAAGCTTTCTTT
TRBD1	TRBV2	TRBJ2-7	.	CASTTNRGNEQYF	TGTGCCAGCACTACAAACAGGGGAAACGAGCAGTACTTC
.	TRBV2	TRBJ1-2	.	CASSGLGAYGYTF	TGTGCCAGCAGTGGTTTGGGGGCTTATGGCTACACCTTC
TRBD1	TRBV5-1	TRBJ1-5	.	CASSVGTGANQPQHF	TGCGCCAGCAGTGTCGGGACAGGAGCCAATCAGCCCCAGCATTTT
.	TRBV30	TRBJ1-1	.	CAWSLGGGAEAFF	TGTGCCTGGAGTTTGGGAGGGGGGGCTGAAGCTTTCTTT
.	TRBV24-1	TRBJ2-3	.	CATSDYQAGRTDTQYF	TGTGCCACCAGTGACTACCAAGCGGGCCGCACAGATACGCAGTATTTT
TRBD2	TRBV23-1	TRBJ2-5	.	CASSQSMWTSGRKCTWTQYF	TGCGCCAGCAGTCAGTCTATGTGGACTAGCGGGAGGAAGTGTACGTGGACCCAGTACTTC
TRBD2	TRBV4-2	TRBJ2-3	.	CASSQDRAGGPADTQYF	TGTGCCAGCAGCCAAGATCGCGCGGGAGGGCCCGCAGATACGCAGTATTTT
.	TRBV7-9	TRBJ1-5	once	CASSLRGDSQPQHF	TGTGCCAGCAGCCTTCGGGGGGATAGTCAGCCCCAGCATTTT
.	TRBV19	TRBJ2-2	.	CASSMVTGGTGELFF	TGTGCCAGTAGTATGGTTACGGGTGGCACCGGGGAGCTGTTTTTT
.	TRBV14	TRBJ1-1	.	CASSWGGTLNTEAFF	TGTGCCAGCAGCTGGGGGGGTACCCTGAACACTGAAGCTTTCTTT
TRBD1	TRBV18	TRBJ1-2	.	CASSPRQGVGYGYTF	TGTGCCAGCTCACCAAGGCAGGGGGTGGGCTATGGCTACACCTTC
TRBD1	TRBV5-6	TRBJ2-6	.	CASSLRDRGAGANVLTF	TGTGCCAGCAGCCTCCGGGACAGGGGGGCGGGGGCCAACGTCCTGACTTTC
TRBD2	TRBV9	TRBJ2-3	.	CASSDPGLAETDTQYF	TGTGCCAGCAGCGACCCTGGGCTAGCGGAGACAGATACGCAGTATTTT
.	TRBV7-2	TRBJ1-5	.	CASSLVLVAGDLYQPQHF	TGTGCCAGCAGCTTAGTTCTCGTGGCAGGGGACCTTTATCAGCCCCAGCATTTT
TRBD1	TRBV19	TRBJ1-1	.	CASSEEGAGTEAFF	TGTGCCAGTAGTGAGGAGGGGGCTGGGACTGAAGCTTTCTTT
.	TRBV9	TRBJ1-4	few	CASSRGEAANEKLFF	TGTGCCAGCAGCCGAGGGGAGGCGGCTAATGAAAAACTGTTTTTT
.	TRBV24-1	TRBJ1-5	.	CATSDLRTGGSQPQHF	TGTGCCACCAGTGATTTACGGACGGGGGGGAGTCAGCCCCAGCATTTT
.	TRBV19	TRBJ1-5	.	CASSIEAQNQPQHF	TGTGCCAGTAGTATAGAGGCCCAGAATCAGCCCCAGCATTTT
.	TRBV19	TRBJ1-6	.	CASSTSWGGNSPLHF	TGTGCCAGTAGTACCTCATGGGGGGGGAATTCACCCCTCCACTTT
TRBD1	TRBV9	TRBJ2-3	.	CASSVGGQITDTQYF	TGTGCCAGCAGCGTTGGGGGACAGATCACAGATACGCAGTATTTT
.	TRBV7-2	TRBJ1-6	.	CASSLDPGSNSPLHF	TGTGCCAGCAGCTTAGATCCGGGAAGTAATTCACCCCTCCACTTT
TRBD2	TRBV27	TRBJ2-3	.	CASSLRPGTSGADTQYF	TGTGCCAGCAGTTTGCGCCCCGGGACTAGCGGGGCCGATACGCAGTATTTT
.	TRBV6-5	TRBJ1-3	.	CASRPQGHGNTIYF	TGTGCCAGCAGGCCCCAGGGTCATGGAAACACCATATATTTT
TRBD1	TRBV6-2/TRBV6-3	TRBJ1-2	.	CASSYHTGAGWGYTF	TGTGCCAGCAGTTACCACACAGGGGCCGGATGGGGCTACACCTTC
TRBD1	TRBV2	TRBJ1-5	.	CASSETGAQSAQHF	TGTGCCAGCAGTGAAACAGGGGCGCAATCAGCCCAGCATTTT
.	TRBV5-6	TRBJ2-6	once	CASSPIMFRGSGANVLTF	TGTGCCAGCAGCCCGATAATGTTCAGGGGATCTGGGGCCAACGTCCTGACTTTC
.	TRBV4-1	TRBJ1-6	.	CASSQDGWGVNSPLHF	TGCGCCAGCAGCCAAGATGGATGGGGCGTGAATTCACCCCTCCACTTT
TRBD1	TRBV12-5	TRBJ1-1	.	CASGLVLTGANTEAFF	TGTGCTAGTGGTTTAGTACTGACAGGGGCGAACACTGAAGCTTTCTTT
.	TRBV30	TRBJ1-1	few	CAKAGVNTEAFF	TGTGCCAAGGCAGGGGTTAACACTGAAGCTTTCTTT
.	TRBV15	TRBJ1-3	.	CATSIQGGNTIYF	TGTGCCACCAGCATACAGGGTGGAAACACCATATATTTT
.	TRBV5-1	TRBJ1-4	.	CASSLGPSLATNEKLFF	TGCGCCAGCAGCTTGGGACCTAGTCTCGCAACTAATGAAAAACTGTTTTTT
.	TRBV6-1	TRBJ1-1	few	CASSETGGITEAFF	TGTGCCAGCAGTGAAACGGGGGGGATCACTGAAGCTTTCTTT
.	TRBV24-1	TRBJ2-1	.	CATSDPPQDEQFF	TGTGCCACCAGTGACCCCCCACAGGATGAGCAGTTCTTC
TRBD1	TRBV11-2	TRBJ1-6	.	CASSLQQAGTGDSPLHF	TGTGCCAGCAGCTTACAACAAGCCGGGACAGGGGATTCACCCCTCCACTTT